This TCR beta chain was captured by sequencing in a study of metastatic and nonmetastatic thyroid tumors. Every patient underwent thyroid surgery untreated. Original analysis: The study took CDR3 differences across clinicopathological groups and made a distant-metastasis classifier for papillary thyroid cancer from them. TCRdb re-called the PCR reads through MiXCR. The V and J calls were not made by the authors but by TCRdb's processing. The sample holds tens of thousands of clones, less than 20% seen once. General observations from the study: Patients with malignant thyroid tumors reportedly had significantly higher TCR beta diversity than those with benign nodules, in blood and tumor.

V was pared by 3 bases and J by 5 bases, with 13 bases between. The CDR3 is made up of 14 amino acids. Per the germline V gene, CDR1 is MNHEY and CDR2 is SVGEGT. This clone was observed at least ten times. The antigen is unknown. This receptor was identified in a female donor with papillary thyroid cancer or a benign thyroid nodule (not recorded which). Some clones in this sample may be carry-over from other donors' samples. Sequenced input: tumor tissue. The chain joins TRBV6-2 or TRBV6-3 to TRBJ1-1; D remains ambiguous. As DNA, the CDR3 is TGTGCCAGCAGTTATGTGTCGGGAAAGACTGAAGCTTTCTTT. The encoded protein is CASSYVSGKTEAFF.